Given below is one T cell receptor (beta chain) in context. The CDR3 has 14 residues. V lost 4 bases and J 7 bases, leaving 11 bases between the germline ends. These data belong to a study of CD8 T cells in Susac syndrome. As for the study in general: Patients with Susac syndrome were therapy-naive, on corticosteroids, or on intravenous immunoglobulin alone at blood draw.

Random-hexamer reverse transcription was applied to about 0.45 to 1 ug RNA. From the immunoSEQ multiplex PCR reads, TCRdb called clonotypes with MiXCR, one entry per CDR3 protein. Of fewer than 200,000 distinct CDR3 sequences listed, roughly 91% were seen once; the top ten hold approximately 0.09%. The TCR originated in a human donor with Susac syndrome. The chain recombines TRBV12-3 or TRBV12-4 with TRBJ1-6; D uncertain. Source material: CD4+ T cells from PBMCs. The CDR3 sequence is CASSSPLGNSPLHF. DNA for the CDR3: TGTGCCAGCAGTTCCCCGTTAGGAAATTCACCCCTCCACTTT.